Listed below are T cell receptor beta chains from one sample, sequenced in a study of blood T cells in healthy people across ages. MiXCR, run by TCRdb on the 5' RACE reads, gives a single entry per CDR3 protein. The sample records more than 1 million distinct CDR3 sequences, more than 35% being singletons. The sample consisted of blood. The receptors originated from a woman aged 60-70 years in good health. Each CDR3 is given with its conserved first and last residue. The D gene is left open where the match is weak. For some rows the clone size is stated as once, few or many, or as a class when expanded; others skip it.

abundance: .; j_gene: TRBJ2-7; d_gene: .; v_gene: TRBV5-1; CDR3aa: CASILGGYEQYF; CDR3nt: TGCGCCAGCATCTTGGGCGGCTACGAGCAGTACTTC
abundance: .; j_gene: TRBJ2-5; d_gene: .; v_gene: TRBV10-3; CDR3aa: CAISDSTGTQYF; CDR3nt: TGTGCCATCAGTGATTCGACAGGGACCCAGTACTTC
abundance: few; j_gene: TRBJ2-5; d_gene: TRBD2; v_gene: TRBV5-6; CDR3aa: CASSPGLAPNEQYF; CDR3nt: TGTGCCAGCAGCCCCGGACTAGCGCCCAATGAGCAGTACTTC
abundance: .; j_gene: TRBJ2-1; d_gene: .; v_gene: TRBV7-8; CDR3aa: CASSGGLGSSYNEQFF; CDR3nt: TGTGCCAGCAGCGGGGGACTGGGGAGCTCCTACAATGAGCAGTTCTTC
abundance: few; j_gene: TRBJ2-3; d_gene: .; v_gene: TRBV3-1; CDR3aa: CASSPTLSTDTQYF; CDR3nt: TGTGCCAGCAGTCCGACACTTAGCACAGATACGCAGTATTTT
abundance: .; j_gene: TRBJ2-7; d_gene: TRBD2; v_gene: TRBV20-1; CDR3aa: CSARDTSGSAYEQYF; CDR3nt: TGCAGTGCTAGAGACACTAGCGGGAGCGCCTACGAGCAGTACTTC
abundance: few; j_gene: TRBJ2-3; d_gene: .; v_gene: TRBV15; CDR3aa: CATSRVEDTQYF; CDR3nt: TGTGCCACCAGCAGAGTAGAAGATACGCAGTATTTT
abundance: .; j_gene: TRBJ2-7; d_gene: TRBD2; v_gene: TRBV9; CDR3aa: CASSVGSGGDWEQYF; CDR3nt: TGTGCCAGCAGCGTAGGAAGCGGGGGTGATTGGGAGCAGTACTTC
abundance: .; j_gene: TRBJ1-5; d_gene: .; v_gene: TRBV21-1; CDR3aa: CASSLLPVGGNQPQHF; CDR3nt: TGTGCCAGCAGCCTACTACCAGTGGGGGGCAATCAGCCCCAGCATTTT
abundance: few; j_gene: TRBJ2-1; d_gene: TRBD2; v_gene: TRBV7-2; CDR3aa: CASSQAGGLFNEQFF; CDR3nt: TGTGCCAGCAGCCAAGCGGGAGGCCTCTTCAATGAGCAGTTCTTC
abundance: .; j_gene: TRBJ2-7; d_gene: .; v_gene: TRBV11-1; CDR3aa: CASSRHTRDGAQSYEQYF; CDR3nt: TGTGCCAGCAGCCGCCATACGCGGGACGGCGCACAGTCGTACGAGCAGTACTTC
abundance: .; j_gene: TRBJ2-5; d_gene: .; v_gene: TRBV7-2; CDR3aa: CASSFLGLLGETQYF; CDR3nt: TGTGCCAGCAGCTTCCTCGGTCTGCTAGGAGAGACCCAGTACTTC
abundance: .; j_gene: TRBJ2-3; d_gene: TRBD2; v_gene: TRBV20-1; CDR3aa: CSAQISSGTPTDTQYF; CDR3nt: TGCAGTGCTCAAATATCTAGCGGGACCCCCACAGATACGCAGTATTTT
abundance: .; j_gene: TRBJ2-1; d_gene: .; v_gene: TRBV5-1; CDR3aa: CASSGSDNEQFF; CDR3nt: TGCGCCAGCAGCGGGTCTGACAATGAGCAGTTCTTC
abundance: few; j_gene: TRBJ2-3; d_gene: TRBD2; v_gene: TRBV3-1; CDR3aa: CASSQDTGLAGRDTQYF; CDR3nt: TGTGCCAGCAGCCAAGATACGGGACTAGCGGGAAGAGATACGCAGTATTTT
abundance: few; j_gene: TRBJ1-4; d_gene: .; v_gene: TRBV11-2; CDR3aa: CASQGGLNEKLFF; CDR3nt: TGTGCCAGCCAGGGAGGGCTTAATGAAAAACTGTTTTTT
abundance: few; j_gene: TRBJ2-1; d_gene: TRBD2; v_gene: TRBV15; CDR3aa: CATSRPWASGGTYNEQFF; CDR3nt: TGTGCCACCAGCAGACCTTGGGCTAGCGGGGGAACCTACAATGAGCAGTTCTTC
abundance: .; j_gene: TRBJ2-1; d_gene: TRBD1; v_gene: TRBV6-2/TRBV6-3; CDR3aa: CASSKSTGNYNEQFF; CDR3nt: TGTGCCAGCAGTAAATCGACAGGGAACTACAATGAGCAGTTCTTC
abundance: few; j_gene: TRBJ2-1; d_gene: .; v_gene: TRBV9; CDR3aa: CASSPGDPNNEQFF; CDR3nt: TGTGCCAGCAGCCCTGGGGACCCCAACAATGAGCAGTTCTTC
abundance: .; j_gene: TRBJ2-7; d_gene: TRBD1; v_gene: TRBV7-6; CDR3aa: CASSSRQGVRDEQYF; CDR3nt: TGTGCCAGCAGCTCAAGACAGGGGGTCAGGGACGAGCAGTACTTC
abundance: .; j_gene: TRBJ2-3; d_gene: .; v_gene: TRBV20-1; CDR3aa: CSARDSGHAQYF; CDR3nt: TGCAGTGCTAGAGATTCGGGGCACGCGCAGTATTTT
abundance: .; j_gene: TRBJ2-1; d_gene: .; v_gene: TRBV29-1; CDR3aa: CSVLARSYNEQFF; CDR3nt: TGCAGCGTTTTAGCGCGATCCTACAATGAGCAGTTCTTC
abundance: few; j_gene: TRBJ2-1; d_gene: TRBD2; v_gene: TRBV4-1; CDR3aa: CASSPRLAGTYNEQFF; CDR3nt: TGTGCCAGCAGCCCCCGACTAGCGGGGACGTACAATGAGCAGTTCTTC
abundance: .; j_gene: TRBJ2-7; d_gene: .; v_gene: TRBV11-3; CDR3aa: CASSVDHMREQYF; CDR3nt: TGTGCCAGCAGCGTAGATCATATGAGGGAGCAGTACTTC
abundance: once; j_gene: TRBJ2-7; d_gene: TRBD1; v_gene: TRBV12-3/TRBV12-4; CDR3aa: CASRFYRGENSYEQYF; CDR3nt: TGTGCCAGCAGATTCTACAGGGGAGAAAATTCCTACGAGCAGTACTTC
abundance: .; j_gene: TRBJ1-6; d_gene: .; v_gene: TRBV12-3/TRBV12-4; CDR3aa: CVSSLGIPLLNSPLHF; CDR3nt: TGTGTCAGCAGTTTAGGAATCCCTCTTCTGAATTCACCCCTCCACTTT
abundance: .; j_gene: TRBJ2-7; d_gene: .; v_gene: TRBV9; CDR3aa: CASSADNSYERYF; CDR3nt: TGTGCCAGCAGCGCGGACAACTCCTACGAGCGGTACTTC
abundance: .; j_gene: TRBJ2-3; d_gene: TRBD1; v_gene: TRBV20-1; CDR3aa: CSAPTGGGSTDAQYF; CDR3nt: TGCAGTGCGCCGACAGGGGGCGGAAGCACAGATGCGCAGTATTTT
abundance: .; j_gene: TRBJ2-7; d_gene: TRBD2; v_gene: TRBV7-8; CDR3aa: CASSLAVTSGTTSYEQYF; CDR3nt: TGTGCCAGCAGCTTAGCAGTGACTAGCGGGACTACCTCCTACGAGCAGTACTTC
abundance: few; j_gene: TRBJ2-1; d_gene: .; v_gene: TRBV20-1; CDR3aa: CSARGAAYNEQFF; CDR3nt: TGCAGTGCTAGGGGAGCGGCGTACAATGAGCAGTTCTTC
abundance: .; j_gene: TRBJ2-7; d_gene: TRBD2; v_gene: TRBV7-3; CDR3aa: CASSPGGAWNEQYF; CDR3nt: TGTGCCAGCAGCCCCGGGGGGGCATGGAATGAGCAGTACTTC
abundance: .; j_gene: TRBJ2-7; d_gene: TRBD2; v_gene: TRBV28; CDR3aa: CASTLASGGNNEQYF; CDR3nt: TGTGCCAGCACCCTAGCTAGCGGGGGGAACAATGAGCAGTACTTC
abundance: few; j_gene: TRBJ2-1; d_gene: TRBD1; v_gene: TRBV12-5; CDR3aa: CASVGTGRLNEQFF; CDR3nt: TGTGCTAGTGTAGGGACAGGGAGACTGAATGAGCAGTTCTTC
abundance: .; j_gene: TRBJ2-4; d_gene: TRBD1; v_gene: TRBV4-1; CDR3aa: CASSQPTTGTQDIQYF; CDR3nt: TGCGCCAGCAGCCAACCGACGACAGGGACCCAAGACATTCAGTACTTC